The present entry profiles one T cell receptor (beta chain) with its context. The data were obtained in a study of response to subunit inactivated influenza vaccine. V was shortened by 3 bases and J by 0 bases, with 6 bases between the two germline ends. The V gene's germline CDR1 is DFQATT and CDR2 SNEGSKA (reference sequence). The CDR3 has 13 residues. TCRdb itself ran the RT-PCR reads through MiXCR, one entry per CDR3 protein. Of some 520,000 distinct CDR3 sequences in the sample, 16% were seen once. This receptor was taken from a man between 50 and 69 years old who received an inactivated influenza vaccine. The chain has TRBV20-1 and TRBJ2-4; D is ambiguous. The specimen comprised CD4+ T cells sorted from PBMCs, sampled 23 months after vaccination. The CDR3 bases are TGCAGTGCTAGGACCCTAGCCAAAAACATTCAGTACTTC. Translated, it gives CSARTLAKNIQYF.